Ten or more counts support the clone carrying this TCR beta chain. Ahead of any ophthalmopathy symptoms, the blood sample was obtained at the first diagnosis of hyperthyroidism. The PBMCs had their origin in 7.5 to 10 ml of fresh peripheral blood. V gave up 10 bases and J gave up 7 bases; unmatched junction bases: 7. The CDR3 has 14 amino acids. The data stem from a study of T cells in Graves' hyperthyroidism and ophthalmopathy. Using RNA transcripts as the source, TCR beta CDR3 regions were amplified. HTBI primers were the set used in a first-round RT-PCR of the TCR CDR3. TCRdb re-analysed the multiplex PCR reads in MiXCR, keeping a single row per CDR3 protein. The sample lists over 200,000 distinct CDR3 sequences; roughly 15% were seen once.

This chain joins TRBV12-3 or TRBV12-4 and TRBJ2-1, with 13 bases identical to TRBD2. This clonotype was obtained from a woman aged 40 to 50 with Graves' hyperthyroidism that later progressed to Graves' ophthalmopathy. The specimen was blood. The CDR3 sequence is CAIRTSGRGNEQFF. For the CDR3, the DNA is TGTGCCATCAGGACTAGCGGGAGAGGGAATGAGCAGTTCTTC.